One and the same sample provided the 10 T cell receptor beta chains below, sequenced in a study of T-cell memory formation after mild COVID-19. Each CDR3 protein gets one entry after TCRdb re-called the 5' RACE reads with MiXCR. The sample records about 57,000 distinct CDR3 sequences, approximately 12% being singletons. Sequencing was carried out using PBMCs or a T cell subset sorted from them (not recorded which). The receptor source for this set is a man younger than 30 who had mild COVID-19 (a few samples of this study predate the infection). Cell type and time point are not known.

J is TRBJ2-1 and V is TRBV18; 9 nucleotides agree with TRBD2. Germline lookup yields CDR1 KGHSH and CDR2 LQKENI. This CDR3 contains 14 residues. The V gene end was trimmed by 3 bases and the J gene end by 8 bases; junction bases not matched to a gene: 5. The CDR3 region has the DNA TGTGCCAGCTCACCGGGACTAGCTGGGGATGAGCAGTTCTTC. The encoded protein is CASSPGLAGDEQFF.

This chain uses TRBV21-1 with TRBJ2-5; the table's D call, TRBD2, was not checked against the DNA. TRBV21-1 is noted as a pseudogene. This CDR3 contains 18 residues. The chain's CDR3 is CASSKEFGRIAGQETQYF. CDR3 in DNA: TGTGCCAGCAGCAAGGAATTTGGGAGAATAGCGGGGCAAGAGACCCAGTACTTC.

This clonotype appeared a few times. The chain has TRBV6-5 and TRBJ1-1; 7 nucleotides align to TRBD1. Per germline, CDR1 MNHEY and CDR2 SVGAGI. The V and J ends lost 10 bases and 7 bases, in that order; junction bases with no gene match: 6. CDR3 length: 11 residues. DNA for the CDR3: TGTGCCACCCGGCAGGGGGTTGAAGCTTTCTTT. This translates into CATRQGVEAFF.

The chain combines TRBV4-3 with TRBJ1-4; 7 nucleotides align to TRBD1. The CDR3 is 14 amino acids. Per the germline V gene, CDR1 is LGHNA and CDR2 is YSLEER. The ends lost 0 bases at V and 8 bases at J; junction bases unmatched: 3. CDR3 in amino acids: CASSQDLQGEKLFF. Here the CDR3 DNA reads TGCGCCAGCAGCCAAGATCTACAGGGGGAAAAACTGTTTTTT.

This clonotype has only a few counts. The chain combines TRBV10-3 with TRBJ1-4; no clear D. The CDR3 sequence is 13 residues long. The V and J ends lost 6 bases and 9 bases respectively, with 14 bases between them. Per germline, CDR1 ENHRY and CDR2 SYGVKD. CDR3 nucleotide sequence: TGTGCCATCAGGCCGGGAACGGGGAAAAAACTGTTTTTT. It translates to CAIRPGTGKKLFF.

This clonotype has just a few counts. The chain uses TRBV14 and TRBJ1-5; no clear D. V shed 0 bases and J shed 3 bases, with 3 bases lying between them. Germline CDR1 and CDR2: SGHDN and FVKESK. CDR3 length: 13 residues. Here the CDR3 DNA reads TGTGCCAGCAGCCAAGATTACAATCAGCCCCAGCATTTT. Its translation: CASSQDYNQPQHF.

This clonotype was found many times. CDR3 in amino acids: CASSFVGAASTDTQYF. The CDR3 DNA is TGTGCCAGCAGTTTTGTGGGGGCGGCCAGCACAGATACGCAGTATTTT. This chain joins TRBV6-5 and TRBJ2-3; the D gene is possibly TRBD1 (6 bases). Trimming shortened V by 4 bases and J by 0 bases, and 14 bases separated the two germline ends. The germline V gene has CDR1 MNHEY and CDR2 SVGAGI. The CDR3 is made up of 16 amino acids.

The chain carries TRBV12-3 or TRBV12-4 and TRBJ1-5, with D unclear. V lost 6 bases to trimming and J lost 1 base, with 7 bases between them. The length of the CDR3 is 13 residues. The CDR3 region is CASSLESNQPQHF. CDR3 DNA: TGTGCCAGCAGCCTCGAGAGCAATCAGCCCCAGCATTTT.

The V gene is TRBV7-9, the J gene TRBJ2-1, with 8 bases that match TRBD2. The CDR3 length is 17 residues. With V trimmed by 5 bases and J by 0 bases, 9 bases remained unmatched. Germline values: CDR1 SEHNR, CDR2 FQNEAQ (reference sequence). For the CDR3, the DNA is TGTGCCAGCAGCCCCACCCAGGGGACTAGCTCCTACAATGAGCAGTTCTTC. Translating gives CASSPTQGTSSYNEQFF.

This clonotype was seen a few times. The chain combines TRBV7-2 with TRBJ2-1, with D perhaps TRBD1 (6 bases). The ends were cut back, 0 bases at V and 5 bases at J, with 8 bases in the middle. The CDR3 is 14 amino acids. Germline V gene sequence: CDR1 SGHTA, CDR2 FQGNSA. CDR3 DNA sequence: TGTGCCAGCAGCTTAGCTAGGGGGAACAATGAGCAGTTCTTC. It encodes CASSLARGNNEQFF.